The 18 T cell receptor beta chains below were found in one sample sequenced in a study of circulating and synovial CD4+ cells in juvenile arthritis. Libraries were prepared by immunoSEQ multiplex PCR; TCRdb keeps only in-frame clonotypes and omits some of them. The sample holds 32,000 or so clones; about 96% are singletons and the top ten take roughly 0.16%. Material for sequencing was CD4+ T cells from blood. These receptors came from a human donor with juvenile idiopathic arthritis.

The chain is built from TRBV7-8 and TRBJ1-1; D is undetermined. Per the germline V gene, CDR1 is SGHVS and CDR2 is FQNEAQ. The CDR3 is 14 residues long. Trimming took off 2 bases at V and 4 bases at J, with 11 bases between the two ends. The CDR3 region is CASSLSSIGTEAFF. The CDR3 DNA reads as TGTGCCAGCAGCTTAAGTAGTATCGGCACTGAAGCTTTCTTT.

The J gene is TRBJ2-1, the V gene TRBV9; 9 nucleotides agree with TRBD2. The V and J ends lost 4 bases and 3 bases, in that order; junction bases with no gene match: 14. The CDR3 is made up of 18 amino acids. CDR1 is SGDLS and CDR2 is YYNGEE in the germline V gene. For the CDR3, the DNA is TGTGCCAGCAGCTCGAGTCTCCGTGGAGCGGGGGGCTACAATGAGCAGTTCTTC. Translation: CASSSSLRGAGGYNEQFF.

The genes are TRBV9 and TRBJ2-1; 8 bases map to TRBD2. With V trimmed by 6 bases and J by 9 bases, 8 bases remained unmatched. This CDR3 has 13 residues. Germline CDR1 is SGDLS and CDR2 is YYNGEE. The CDR3 DNA sequence: TGTGCCAGCAACAGGCGGGGGGAAGGTGAGCAGTTCTTC. Residues: CASNRRGEGEQFF.

The chain uses TRBV5-1 and TRBJ1-2, with D uncertain. CDR1 SGHRS and CDR2 YFSETQ come from the germline V gene. The CDR3 length is 15 residues. Trimming pared 0 bases from V and 2 bases from J, leaving 11 bases between. The CDR3, as DNA: TGCGCCAGCAGCTTGGTTGGTAGCAGAAACTATGGCTACACCTTC. This codes for CASSLVGSRNYGYTF.

For the CDR3, the DNA is TGTGCCAGCAGTGGGACAGGGGGCGCCTACGAGCAGTACTTC. Translating it yields CASSGTGGAYEQYF. The chain employs TRBV28 and TRBJ2-7; 12 bases are a match to TRBD1. Germline V lookup: CDR1 MDHEN, CDR2 SYDVKM. This CDR3 is built from 14 residues. The V gene end was trimmed by 5 bases and the J gene end by 2 bases; junction bases not matched to a gene: 1.

This clone has only one observation. This rearrangement joins TRBV19 to TRBJ1-1, with D perhaps TRBD1 (6 bases). Looked up from germline, CDR1 is LNHDA and CDR2 is SQIVND (reference sequence). The CDR3 runs 13 residues. V gave up 5 bases and J gave up 1 base, with 8 bases separating them. For the CDR3, the DNA is TGTGCCAGTAGTCCGACAGGGAACACTGAAGCTTTCTTT. This encodes CASSPTGNTEAFF.

To note about this clone: One end of the junction varies from germline; a read error may be responsible. V usage is TRBV14 and J usage is TRBJ2-5, with D maybe TRBD2 (6 bases). The better agreement between TRBJ2-7 and the DNA end casts doubt on the J call. Germline V gene lookup returns CDR1 SGHDN and CDR2 FVKESK. CDR3 length: 17 amino acids. The CDR3 DNA is TGTGCCAGCAGCAAAGAGGTGGCTAGCGCGATCTCCTACGAGCAGTACTTC. This translates into CASSKEVASAISYEQYF.

This clone showed up just once. The chain couples TRBV6-1 to TRBJ1-2; maybe TRBD1 (5 bases). V lost 8 bases, J lost 7 bases, and 17 bases lay in between. Germline-derived CDR1 and CDR2 are MNHNS and SASEGT. The CDR3 loop spans 13 amino acids. CDR3 DNA sequence: TGTGCCAGCTATCTCCAGGGTGGGGTTGGCTACACCTTC. It is translated as CASYLQGGVGYTF.

The chain combines TRBV2 with TRBJ2-5, with 15 bases that match TRBD2. The CDR3 has 16 residues. Per the germline V gene, CDR1 is SNHLY and CDR2 is FYNNEI. V trimming: 6 bases; J trimming: 5 bases; junction bases outside the gene matches: 7. This CDR3 is CASSRTGTSGRETQYF. CDR3 DNA: TGTGCCAGCAGCCGGACCGGGACTAGCGGGAGGGAGACCCAGTACTTC.

CDR3 sequence reads: CASSQEGLARDNEQFF. In nucleotides, the CDR3 is TGTGCCAGCAGCCAAGAAGGACTAGCGAGGGACAATGAGCAGTTCTTC. This sequence joins TRBV4-2 and TRBJ2-1, with 9 nucleotides matching TRBD2. V shed 0 bases and J 5 bases; nucleotides not matched to a gene: 5. Germline V gene sequence: CDR1 LGHNA, CDR2 YNFKEQ. The CDR3 consists of 16 residues.

V and J are TRBV28 and TRBJ1-2, with D perhaps matching TRBD1 (6 bases). The germline V gene has CDR1 MDHEN and CDR2 SYDVKM. The CDR3 runs 15 residues. V lost 6 bases and J lost 4, with 18 bases in between. The CDR3 protein is CASSTAQGKLYGYTF. CDR3 in DNA: TGTGCCAGCAGCACCGCACAGGGTAAACTCTATGGCTACACCTTC.

The chain uses TRBV19 and TRBJ1-1; 10 bases fit TRBD1. Germline V gives CDR1 LNHDA, CDR2 SQIVND (reference sequence). This CDR3 has 14 residues. The ends lost 6 bases at V and 1 base at J; junction bases unmatched: 2. In DNA, the CDR3 is TGTGCCAGTAGGGACAGGGGGTCGAACACTGAAGCTTTCTTT. It is translated as CASRDRGSNTEAFF.

J is TRBJ2-5 and V is TRBV6-1; the D gene is possibly TRBD1 (6 bases). The germline V and J ends were trimmed by 1 base and 7 bases, with 16 bases remaining between them. Germline V gene data show CDR1 as MNHNS and CDR2 as SASEGT. This CDR3 spans 15 amino acids. Here the CDR3 reads CASSEDRADYATQYF. The DNA of the CDR3 is TGTGCCAGCAGTGAAGACAGGGCGGATTATGCGACCCAGTACTTC.

The chain joins TRBV7-2 to TRBJ1-1; D unclear. V was cut by 5 bases and J by 0 bases, with 13 bases left in between. Germline CDR1 and CDR2: SGHTA and FQGNSA. This CDR3 is 15 amino acids long. CDR3 in DNA: TGTGCCAGCAGCCCCGCCTTGGGCGTGAACACTGAAGCTTTCTTT. This encodes CASSPALGVNTEAFF.

The chain recombines TRBV5-1 with TRBJ2-1, with a tentative D call TRBD1 (5 bases). With 0 bases removed from V and 7 bases from J, the gap between germline ends came to 5 bases. CDR1 is SGHRS, CDR2 YFSETQ, per germline. The CDR3 is 12 residues long. CDR3 sequence: CASSLEGNEQFF. The CDR3, as DNA: TGCGCCAGCAGCTTGGAGGGGAATGAGCAGTTCTTC.

J is TRBJ2-1 and V is TRBV28, with TRBD2 identical over 12 bases. This CDR3 spans 18 amino acids. V lost 4 bases, J lost 6 bases, and 13 bases stayed unmatched. The germline CDR1 and CDR2 sequences are MDHEN and SYDVKM. CDR3 nucleotides: TGTGCCAGCAGTTCCCCTCCCCCTCTAGCGGGAGGGCCCAATGAGCAGTTCTTC. Translated, it gives CASSSPPPLAGGPNEQFF. The full variable domain, completed using reference TRBV28 and TRBJ2-1, is DVKVTQSSRYLVKRTGEKVFLECVQDMDHENMFWYRQDPGLGLRLIYFSYDVKMKEKGDIPEGYSVSREKKERFSLILESASTNQTSMYLCASSSPPPLAGGPNEQFFGPGTRLTVL.

This chain joins TRBV28 and TRBJ1-2, with 10 positions matching TRBD1. V was clipped by 5 bases and J by 8 bases; unmatched bases: 11. This CDR3 region has 15 residues. Germline lookup yields CDR1 MDHEN and CDR2 SYDVKM. The CDR3 is CASSISGTGVGGYTF. As DNA, the CDR3 is TGTGCCAGCAGTATATCCGGGACAGGGGTGGGAGGCTACACCTTC.

The V gene is TRBV6-5, the J gene TRBJ2-7; 7 nucleotides agree with TRBD1. The CDR3 sequence is 16 residues long. The V segment lost 4 bases and the J segment 3 bases; nucleotides outside the gene matches: 12. Germline V lookup: CDR1 MNHEY, CDR2 SVGAGI. The CDR3 nucleotides read TGTGCCAGCAGTTCTCGGGACAGTTATAGCCTCTACGAGCAGTACTTC. Encoded protein: CASSSRDSYSLYEQYF.